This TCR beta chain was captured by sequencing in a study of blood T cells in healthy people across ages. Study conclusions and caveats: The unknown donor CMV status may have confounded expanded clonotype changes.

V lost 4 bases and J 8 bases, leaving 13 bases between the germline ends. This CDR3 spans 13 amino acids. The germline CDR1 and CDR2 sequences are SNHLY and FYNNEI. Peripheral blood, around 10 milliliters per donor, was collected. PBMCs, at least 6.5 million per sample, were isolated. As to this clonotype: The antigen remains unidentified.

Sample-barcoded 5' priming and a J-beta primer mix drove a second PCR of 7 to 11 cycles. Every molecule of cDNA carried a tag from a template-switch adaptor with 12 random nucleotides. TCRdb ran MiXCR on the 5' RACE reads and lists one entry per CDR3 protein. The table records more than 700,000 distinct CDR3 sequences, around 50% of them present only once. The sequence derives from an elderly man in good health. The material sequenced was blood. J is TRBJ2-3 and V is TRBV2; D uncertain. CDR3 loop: CASSARLPGTQYF. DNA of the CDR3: TGTGCCAGCAGTGCAAGACTCCCGGGTACGCAGTATTTT.